One and the same sample provided the 2 T cell receptor beta chains below, sequenced in a study of CD4 T cells in relation to SARS-CoV-2 and coronaviruses listed by TCRdb under 2021. The library was generated by the immunoSEQ multiplex PCR assay. In its TCRdb copy, this immuneACCESS table keeps in-frame sequences only and misses some clones. Where compared with another copy, unresolved V genes explain less than half of these, and the others have no known cause. For this sample the table gives tens of thousands of clones, of which around 72% were detected only once. Over 9% of the sample belongs to the ten largest clones. The antigens these receptors bind are not known. CD4+ T cells from unexposed donors were collected before the COVID-19 pandemic (2011-2018). After 10 days of culture, CD4+ T cells were isolated with the EasySep CD4+ T cell isolation kit. Sequences were obtained from CD4+ T cells from PBMCs, cultured in vitro. These receptors originate from a human donor in good health.

This clone was detected only once. This rearrangement joins TRBV5-1 to TRBJ1-2; D possibly corresponds to TRBD1 (5 bases). Germline CDR1 reads SGHRS; CDR2 reads YFSETQ. V was shortened by 2 bases and J by 4 bases, with 15 bases between the two germline ends. The CDR3 is 15 residues long. CDR3 amino acids: CASSLHDRPGYGYTF. The CDR3 DNA sequence: TGCGCCAGCAGCTTACACGACAGACCGGGCTATGGCTACACCTTC.

This clone was detected only a few times. The V gene is TRBV3-1 (or the pseudogene TRBV3-2), the J gene TRBJ2-1; TRBD1 agrees at 8 bases. Germline CDR1 LGHDT, CDR2 YNNKEL (reference sequence). With 4 bases clipped from V and 10 bases from J, the junction kept 3 bases outside the gene matches. The CDR3 has 12 residues. The CDR3: CASSRQGREQFF. The DNA of the CDR3 is TGTGCCAGCAGCCGACAGGGGAGGGAGCAGTTCTTC.